Below are 30 T cell receptor beta chains sequenced from a single sample in a study of persistence of HIV-infected CD4 T cells. Their antigens are not known. Anti-CD3/anti-CD28 beads served as a nonspecific positive control stimulus. Sorting of responding CD4+ T cells relied on upregulated CD40 ligand together with CD69. This was the immunoSEQ version 4 assay in survey mode. Sequencing was performed with immunoSEQ multiplex PCR; in TCRdb, only in-frame clones are kept and a portion is missing. The sample comprises about 45,000 clones, around 89% of which are singletons, and 3% to 3.5% rests with the top ten. The sample in question was CD4+ T cells sorted from PBMCs after roughly 18-hour stimulation, obtained from a patient who received antiretroviral therapy. These receptors were taken from an adult woman with HIV who was CMV-seropositive.

V and J are TRBV7-8 and TRBJ1-5; perhaps TRBD1 as D (6 bases). The CDR3 is made up of 16 amino acids. The ends were cut back, 7 bases at V and 1 base at J, with 17 bases in the middle. Germline V gene sequence: CDR1 SGHVS, CDR2 FQNEAQ. The CDR3 region has the DNA TGTGCCAGCACTCTACGGGAGGGGGGAAGCAATCAGCCCCAGCATTTT. Its protein is CASTLREGGSNQPQHF. Full variable domain (rest looked up from reference TRBV7-8 and TRBJ1-5): GAGVSQSPRYKVAKRGQDVALRCDPISGHVSLFWYQQALGQGPEFLTYFQNEAQLDKSGLPSDRFFAERPEGSVSTLKIQRTQQEDSAVYLCASTLREGGSNQPQHFGDGTRLSIL.

This chain joins TRBV2 and TRBJ1-2; 8 bases are a match to TRBD1. CDR3 length: 13 amino acids. Germline V lookup: CDR1 SNHLY, CDR2 FYNNEI. Trimming at V came to 6 bases and at J to 6 bases, leaving 6 bases not matched to a gene. The CDR3 sequence is CASSETGGDGYTF. The CDR3 nucleotides are TGTGCCAGCAGCGAAACAGGGGGGGATGGCTACACCTTC.

The chain joins TRBV11-1 to TRBJ1-2; D gene ambiguous. Per germline, CDR1 SGHAT and CDR2 FQDESV (reference sequence). The CDR3 is 15 amino acids. Trimming shortened V by 4 bases and J by 8 bases, and 20 bases separated the two germline ends. Here the CDR3 DNA reads TGTGCCAGCAGCTCACCTCGAGACCGAGCTGTCGGCTACACCTTC. Translated: CASSSPRDRAVGYTF.

This clone occurred once. The rearrangement uses TRBV5-1 and TRBJ1-2, with 9 bases matching TRBD1. CDR1 and CDR2 (germline): SGHRS, YFSETQ. CDR3 size: 13 residues. V lost 4 bases and J lost 8; bases outside the gene matches: 6. The CDR3 nucleotides read TGCGCCAGCAGCCCCAGGACAGGGGAAGGCTACACCTTC. Translation gives CASSPRTGEGYTF.

This chain connects TRBV9 to TRBJ2-3; 10 bases are shared with TRBD1. The J segment lost 3 bases and the V segment lost 7 bases, leaving 8 bases of the junction unmatched. Germline CDR1 and CDR2: SGDLS and YYNGEE. The CDR3 length is 15 residues. The CDR3 reads CASSSGTGVTDTQYF. The CDR3 region has the DNA TGTGCCAGCTCCTCCGGGACAGGGGTTACAGATACGCAGTATTTT.

The V and J genes are TRBV7-2 and TRBJ1-2, with a possible D match to TRBD1 (5 bases). Germline CDR1 SGHTA, CDR2 FQGNSA. V lost 4 bases to trimming and J lost 4 bases, with 13 bases between them. This CDR3 contains 14 residues. As DNA, the CDR3 is TGTGCCAGCAGCTCGACGACAGTCGGCTATGGCTACACCTTC. It codes for CASSSTTVGYGYTF.

The chain is built from TRBV19 and TRBJ2-2; D remains unclear. Germline assignment: CDR1 LNHDA and CDR2 SQIVND (reference sequence). Trimming shortened V by 6 bases and J by 5 bases, and 13 bases separated the two germline ends. This CDR3 spans 14 amino acids. CDR3 residues: CASSRWSLTGELFF. CDR3 DNA: TGTGCCAGTAGCCGCTGGAGTCTAACCGGGGAGCTGTTTTTT.

This rearrangement joins TRBV5-5 to TRBJ1-6; D gene uncertain. V dropped 0 bases and J dropped 10 bases, with 8 bases sitting between them. The CDR3 is 13 amino acids. Germline CDR1 reads SGHKS; CDR2 reads YYEKEE (reference sequence). CDR3 protein: CASSLEVWSPLHF. The CDR3 DNA sequence: TGTGCCAGCAGCTTGGAGGTTTGGTCACCCCTCCACTTT.

The V gene is TRBV7-3, the J gene TRBJ2-7; 8 nucleotides line up with TRBD1. The CDR3 is made up of 19 amino acids. V shed 0 bases, J shed 1 base, and the junction held 14 bases outside the gene matches. CDR1 is SGHTA, CDR2 FQGTGA, per germline. As DNA, the CDR3 is TGTGCCAGCAGCTTAACTGGCCCTCTCCGGACAGGGAAATCCTACGAGCAGTACTTC. It encodes CASSLTGPLRTGKSYEQYF.

The CDR3 nucleotides are TGTGCCATCAGTGAGTCAAAGACTGGAGGGACAGGGGTTAACTATGGCTACACCTTC. Translation: CAISESKTGGTGVNYGYTF. The chain joins TRBV10-3 to TRBJ1-2; 10 nucleotides agree with TRBD1. This CDR3 has 19 residues. J was trimmed by 1 base and V by 0 bases; bases with no gene match: 11. The germline CDR1 and CDR2 sequences are ENHRY and SYGVKD.

This clone was counted only a few times. The genes are TRBV7-9 and TRBJ1-5; 9 bases line up with TRBD1. Trimming took 4 bases from V and 5 from J; bases not matched to a gene: 0. The germline CDR1 and CDR2 sequences are SEHNR and FQNEAQ (reference sequence). The CDR3 covers 13 residues. The CDR3 sequence is CASSWDRDQPQHF. The CDR3 nucleotides read TGTGCCAGCAGCTGGGACAGGGATCAGCCCCAGCATTTT.

The chain links TRBV19 to TRBJ2-7, with TRBD1 identical over 9 bases. Germline CDR1 is LNHDA and CDR2 is SQIVND (reference sequence). Trimming at V came to 3 bases and at J to 4 bases, leaving 7 bases not matched to a gene. CDR3 length: 15 residues. The CDR3 region is CASSILTGGGYEQYF. CDR3 DNA: TGTGCCAGTAGTATCCTGACAGGGGGAGGTTACGAGCAGTACTTC.

This clone was recorded only once. Additional DNA sequences in this sample encode the identical CDR3. The genes are TRBV3-1 (or the pseudogene TRBV3-2) and TRBJ1-6, with TRBD1 identical over 9 bases. Trimming at V came to 1 base and at J to 10 bases, leaving 5 bases not matched to a gene. The CDR3 loop spans 15 amino acids. Germline V gene data show CDR1 as LGHDT and CDR2 as YNNKEL (reference sequence). The CDR3 loop reads CASSQAGQGRSPLHF. The CDR3 DNA follows: TGTGCCAGCAGCCAAGCCGGACAGGGGAGGTCACCCCTCCACTTT.

The V gene is TRBV25-1, the J gene TRBJ1-1; no reliable D call. V was clipped by 4 bases and J by 0 bases, with 6 bases between them. Germline V gene data show CDR1 as MGHDK and CDR2 as SYGVNS. This CDR3 has 13 residues. The CDR3 DNA reads TGTGCCAGCAGTGCTCCGATGAACACTGAAGCTTTCTTT. Its protein product is CASSAPMNTEAFF.

This clone was observed a few times. The chain employs TRBV27 and TRBJ1-2, with 7 positions matching TRBD1. Per the germline V gene, CDR1 is MNHEY and CDR2 is SMNVEV (reference sequence). J was trimmed by 4 bases and V by 5 bases; bases with no gene match: 4. The length of the CDR3 is 13 residues. CDR3 coding DNA: TGTGCCAGCAGTCAGACAGGGATCTATGGCTACACCTTC. Its translation: CASSQTGIYGYTF.

The chain carries TRBV19 and TRBJ2-7, with D possibly being TRBD2 (6 bases). The V end lost 6 bases, the J end lost 7 bases, and 22 bases lay between the germline ends. Germline V gives CDR1 LNHDA, CDR2 SQIVND (reference sequence). This CDR3 has 15 amino acids. The CDR3 loop is CASSRVGLPEREQYF. DNA of the CDR3: TGTGCCAGTAGCCGGGTGGGACTTCCCGAGCGGGAGCAGTACTTC.

This rearrangement joins TRBV19 to TRBJ1-5; 7 nucleotides agree with TRBD1. Trimming removed 3 bases from V and 8 bases from J; junction bases left unmatched: 10. This CDR3 is 15 amino acids long. Germline V gene lookup returns CDR1 LNHDA and CDR2 SQIVND (reference sequence). CDR3 nucleotides: TGTGCCAGTAGTATGGTTGAGGGGGCGGGAGAGCCCCAGCATTTT. Translated: CASSMVEGAGEPQHF.

Judged by abundance, this clone is medium-sized (0.01 to 0.1%). The chain combines TRBV7-8 with TRBJ1-3; no clear D gene. The germline gives CDR1 SGHVS, CDR2 FQNEAQ. V lost 8 bases to trimming and J lost 0 bases, with 8 bases between them. The CDR3 contains 13 residues. This CDR3 is CASSAISGNTIYF. The CDR3, as DNA: TGTGCCAGCTCGGCGATCTCTGGAAACACCATATATTTT. Complete variable domain (other parts from reference TRBV7-8 and TRBJ1-3): GAGVSQSPRYKVAKRGQDVALRCDPISGHVSLFWYQQALGQGPEFLTYFQNEAQLDKSGLPSDRFFAERPEGSVSTLKIQRTQQEDSAVYLCASSAISGNTIYFGEGSWLTVV.

This chain links TRBV5-4 with TRBJ2-1; D assignment may be TRBD1 or TRBD2 (5 bases each). The germline V gene encodes CDR1 SGHNT and CDR2 YYREEE (reference sequence). CDR3 size: 14 residues. The germline V and J ends were trimmed by 7 bases and 3 bases, with 14 bases remaining between them. The CDR3 coding sequence is TGTGCCAGCTACGGGACCCCGAACTACAATGAGCAGTTCTTC. It encodes CASYGTPNYNEQFF.

This clone showed up just a few times. V is TRBV3-1 (or the pseudogene TRBV3-2) and J is TRBJ1-6; the D gene is possibly TRBD1 (5 bases). Germline CDR1 reads LGHDT; CDR2 reads YNNKEL (reference sequence). V was pared by 4 bases and J by 10 bases, with 26 bases between. The CDR3 totals 18 residues. The chain's CDR3 is CASSLFPLIGGSGSPLHF. DNA for the CDR3: TGTGCCAGCAGCCTATTCCCCTTAATCGGGGGGTCGGGATCACCCCTCCACTTT.

The V call is TRBV6-2 or TRBV6-3, the J call TRBJ1-6, with D hard to call. This CDR3 has 15 residues. The V gene lost 3 bases and the J gene lost 9 bases, with 15 bases spanning the gap. Germline CDR1 and CDR2: MNHEY and SVGEGT. In DNA form, the CDR3 reads TGTGCCAGCAGTTATCTGGGCGGTTTGAGTTCACCCCTCCACTTT. Its translation is CASSYLGGLSSPLHF.

The chain combines TRBV25-1 with TRBJ1-1, with D maybe TRBD1 (5 bases). V dropped 1 base and J dropped 6 bases, with 18 bases sitting between them. CDR1 and CDR2 (germline): MGHDK, SYGVNS. The CDR3 length is 16 residues. This CDR3 reads CASSEFRGPGGSEAFF. DNA for the CDR3: TGTGCCAGCAGTGAATTTAGGGGCCCGGGAGGTTCTGAAGCTTTCTTT.

This rearrangement joins TRBV5-1 to TRBJ2-1; TRBD1 aligns across 8 bases. The germline CDR1 and CDR2 sequences are SGHRS and YFSETQ. The CDR3 runs to 15 residues. V shed 4 bases and J 7 bases; nucleotides not matched to a gene: 10. The CDR3 DNA is TGCGCCAGCAGCCCATCAGGGACAGGTACGAATGAGCAGTTCTTC. Its protein product is CASSPSGTGTNEQFF. Drawing the rest from reference TRBV5-1 and TRBJ2-1, the complete variable domain is KAGVTQTPRYLIKTRGQQVTLSCSPISGHRSVSWYQQTPGQGLQFLFEYFSETQRNKGNFPGRFSGRQFSNSRSEMNVSTLELGDSALYLCASSPSGTGTNEQFFGPGTRLTVL.

The chain combines TRBV27 with TRBJ2-7, with D maybe TRBD1 (5 bases). The V end was cut by 2 bases, the J end by 0 bases, with 8 bases between. The CDR3 is 14 residues long. Germline CDR1 is MNHEY and CDR2 is SMNVEV (reference sequence). CDR3 bases: TGTGCCAGCAGTTTAGCAGGGTTCTCCTACGAGCAGTACTTC. Protein sequence: CASSLAGFSYEQYF.

This chain uses TRBV7-9 with TRBJ2-5; D is uncertain. V shed 1 base and J shed 4 bases, with 10 bases lying between them. Looked up from germline, CDR1 is SEHNR and CDR2 is FQNEAQ (reference sequence). The CDR3 sequence is 14 residues long. The CDR3 sequence is CASSLGTHAETQYF. The DNA for the CDR3 is TGTGCCAGCAGCTTAGGTACCCATGCAGAGACCCAGTACTTC.

The CDR3 DNA sequence: TGTGCCAGCAGTAAGACAGGGGTCGAGGAAACTGAAGCTTTCTTT. It specifies CASSKTGVEETEAFF. The chain links TRBV6-6 to TRBJ1-1; TRBD1 aligns across 8 bases. The CDR3 runs to 15 residues. V dropped 5 bases and J dropped 5; count of bases not matched to a gene: 10. Per germline, CDR1 MNHNY and CDR2 SVGAGI (reference sequence).

The genes are TRBV12-3 or TRBV12-4 and TRBJ1-2; tentative D call: TRBD1 (6 bases). V lost 6 bases and J 4 bases, leaving 9 bases between the germline ends. This CDR3 spans 12 amino acids. This CDR3 is CASRTGGYGYTF. The CDR3 DNA reads as TGTGCCAGCAGGACAGGTGGCTATGGCTACACCTTC.

The V and J genes are TRBV5-1 and TRBJ2-5; 7 nucleotides line up with TRBD2. Germline V lookup: CDR1 SGHRS, CDR2 YFSETQ. The CDR3 runs to 15 residues. The V gene end was trimmed by 4 bases and the J gene end by 5 bases; junction bases not matched to a gene: 11. The CDR3 region is CASSILAAPSETQYF. CDR3 nucleotides: TGCGCCAGCAGCATTCTAGCGGCCCCTTCGGAGACCCAGTACTTC.

The V and J genes are TRBV12-3 or TRBV12-4 and TRBJ1-1, with D hard to call. V was clipped by 1 base and J by 4 bases, with 4 bases between them. There are 12 residues in the CDR3. CDR3 protein: CASSLVPTEAFF. The DNA of the CDR3 is TGTGCCAGCAGTTTAGTTCCCACTGAAGCTTTCTTT.

The chain recombines TRBV29-1 with TRBJ1-1; D unclear. V gave up 4 bases and J gave up 10 bases, with 16 bases separating them. Germline V gives CDR1 SQVTM, CDR2 ANQGSEA. This CDR3 has 12 residues. CDR3 sequence: CSVAVGSYRAFF. DNA of the CDR3: TGCAGCGTTGCTGTGGGGAGTTACCGAGCTTTCTTT.